The 18 T cell receptor beta chains below all came from one sample that was sequenced in a study of blood T cells in healthy people across ages. The use of a sample-barcoded 5' primer and a J-beta primer mix characterized a second PCR of roughly 6 to 11 cycles. MiXCR, applied by TCRdb to the 5' RACE reads, yields one record per CDR3 protein. The sample lists 500,000 to 700,000 distinct CDR3 sequences; approximately 30% were seen once. The specimen sequenced was blood. Receptors were obtained from an elderly woman in good health.

This clonotype came up a few times. This chain connects TRBV20-1 to TRBJ2-3; 10 nucleotides agree with TRBD2. Germline V gene data show CDR1 as DFQATT and CDR2 as SNEGSKA (reference sequence). CDR3 size: 13 residues. With 7 bases clipped from V and 1 base from J, the junction kept 2 bases outside the gene matches. CDR3 sequence: CSGSGGRTDTQYF. The DNA for the CDR3 is TGCAGTGGTAGCGGGGGGCGCACAGATACGCAGTATTTT.

This clonotype was found a few times. V is TRBV30 and J is TRBJ1-4; D is unclear. Germline assignment: CDR1 GTSNPN and CDR2 SVGIG (reference sequence). V was shortened by 0 bases and J by 4 bases, with 12 bases between the two germline ends. The CDR3 loop spans 15 amino acids. CDR3 nucleotides: TGTGCCTGGAGTGTCATCTCGGGAGTTAATGAAAAACTGTTTTTT. Translated, it gives CAWSVISGVNEKLFF.

This clonotype was seen only a few times. The chain couples TRBV30 to TRBJ2-1; D unclear. The V gene's germline CDR1 is GTSNPN and CDR2 SVGIG (reference sequence). Deletions cut 3 bases from V and 5 bases from J, with 5 bases between. CDR3 length: 11 amino acids. CDR3 residues: CAWRYDNEQFF. The CDR3 coding sequence is TGTGCCTGGAGGTACGACAATGAGCAGTTCTTC.

This chain connects TRBV6-1 to TRBJ1-1; 9 bases line up with TRBD1. V lost 8 bases to trimming and J lost 1 base; unmatched junction nucleotides: 8. This CDR3 has 15 amino acids. Germline V CDR1 and CDR2: MNHNS, SASEGT. This CDR3 reads CASRRTGDPNTEAFF. Here the CDR3 DNA reads TGTGCCAGCCGCAGGACAGGGGACCCGAACACTGAAGCTTTCTTT.

In regard to this clonotype: One end of the junction varies from germline; a read error may be responsible. V and J are TRBV6-1 and TRBJ2-7; D gene ambiguous. Germline CDR1 reads MNHNS; CDR2 reads SASEGT. The CDR3 sequence is 12 residues long. CDR3 nucleotides: TGTGCCAGCAGTGACCCGACCTACGAGCGGTACTTC. Amino acid sequence: CASSDPTYERYF.

The rearrangement links TRBV10-3 to TRBJ1-5; 7 nucleotides align to TRBD1. V shed 3 bases and J 2 bases; nucleotides not matched to a gene: 7. Looked up from germline, CDR1 is ENHRY and CDR2 is SYGVKD. This CDR3 is 16 amino acids long. The CDR3 sequence: CAISDRQGVGNQPQHF. In DNA, the CDR3 is TGTGCCATCAGTGACCGACAGGGTGTTGGCAATCAGCCCCAGCATTTT.

V and J are TRBV29-1 and TRBJ2-1; 10 nucleotides agree with TRBD2. The CDR3 is 15 amino acids. With 1 base clipped from V and 7 bases from J, the junction kept 7 bases outside the gene matches. CDR1 SQVTM and CDR2 ANQGSEA come from the germline V gene. This CDR3 reads CSVEGGASGGNEQFF. CDR3 sequence (DNA): TGCAGCGTTGAAGGCGGCGCTAGCGGGGGAAATGAGCAGTTCTTC.

About this clonotype: A clone one base away is much larger, so this may be a read error. The gene calls are TRBV11-2 and TRBJ1-2; TRBD1 matches at 7 bases. The germline V gene has CDR1 SGHAT and CDR2 FQNNGV. CDR3 length equals 14 residues. The J segment lost 4 bases and the V segment lost 4 bases, leaving 6 bases of the junction unmatched. CDR3 sequence reads: CASSSRTGPYGYTF. The CDR3 nucleotides are TGTGCCAGCAGCTCGAGGACAGGTCCCTATGGCTACACCTTC.

This clonotype was observed a few times. In this CDR3 the conserved last residue, phenylalanine or tryptophan, is missing, so a read error is likely. The chain is built from TRBV6-5 and TRBJ2-5; no firm D call. Germline V gene lookup returns CDR1 MNHEY and CDR2 SVGAGI. With 10 bases removed from V and 5 bases from J, the gap between germline ends came to 11 bases. The CDR3 runs to 11 residues. The CDR3: CATHLGETQYV. CDR3 DNA sequence: TGTGCCACCCACCTCGGGGAGACCCAGTACGTC.

This clonotype was found many times. The chain recombines TRBV4-3 with TRBJ2-3; perhaps TRBD1 as D (6 bases). The CDR3 has 18 residues. V lost 3 bases and J lost 6, with 25 bases in between. Germline lookup yields CDR1 LGHNA and CDR2 YSLEER. The CDR3 region is CASSQSLAHGHRVDTQYF. The CDR3 coding sequence is TGCGCCAGCAGCCAGTCACTGGCACATGGGCACAGGGTGGATACGCAGTATTTT.

Comments on this clonotype: This sequence may be a read error, since a much larger clone differs from it by one base. The chain uses TRBV5-6 and TRBJ1-2, with TRBD1 as a possible D gene (5 bases). The V end lost 2 bases, the J end lost 4 bases, and 12 bases lay between the germline ends. The CDR3 has 14 amino acids. CDR1 and CDR2 from the germline V gene are SGHDT and YYEEEE. The CDR3 coding sequence is TGTGCCAGCAGCTTCGCACAGGATGGCTATGGCTACACCTTC. This gives the protein CASSFAQDGYGYTF. Variable domain in full (rest from reference TRBV5-6 and TRBJ1-2): DAGVTQSPTHLIKTRGQQVTLRCSPKSGHDTVSWYQQALGQGPQFIFQYYEEEERQRGNFPDRFSGHQFPNYSSELNVNALLLGDSALYLCASSFAQDGYGYTFGSGTRLTVV.

This clonotype was found many times. The chain carries TRBV7-9 and TRBJ2-1; D possibly corresponds to TRBD2 (6 bases). Germline CDR1 SEHNR, CDR2 FQNEAQ (reference sequence). The germline V and J ends were trimmed by 3 bases and 6 bases, with 9 bases remaining between them. This CDR3 is built from 13 residues. CDR3: CASSFLTSNEQFF. In DNA, the CDR3 is TGTGCCAGCAGCTTTTTGACTAGCAATGAGCAGTTCTTC. The full variable domain, completed using reference TRBV7-9 and TRBJ2-1, is DTGVSQNPRHKITKRGQNVTFRCDPISEHNRLYWYRQTLGQGPEFLTYFQNEAQLEKSRLLSDRFSAERPKGSFSTLEIQRTEQGDSAMYLCASSFLTSNEQFFGPGTRLTVL.

This clonotype was seen a few times. This chain joins TRBV13 and TRBJ2-1; D is perhaps TRBD2 (5 bases). The CDR3 is 17 residues long. Germline values: CDR1 PRHDT, CDR2 FYEKMQ (reference sequence). V dropped 2 bases and J dropped 4 bases, with 18 bases sitting between them. CDR3 DNA sequence: TGTGCCAGCAGCTTAAATAACAGAGGTCCGGGGTACAATGAGCAGTTCTTC. This encodes CASSLNNRGPGYNEQFF.

A word on this clonotype: The junction shows a germline mismatch at one end, possibly a read error. The chain combines TRBV7-9 with TRBJ1-2, with TRBD1 as a possible D gene (6 bases). CDR3 size: 16 residues. Germline V gene lookup returns CDR1 SEHNR and CDR2 FQNEAQ (reference sequence). CDR3 DNA sequence: TGTGCCAGCAGCCCCCCACGCGGGACAATTAACTATGGCAACACCTTC. It translates to CASSPPRGTINYGNTF. The full variable domain, in which reference TRBV7-9 and TRBJ1-2 provide the parts outside the CDR3, is DTGVSQNPRHKITKRGQNVTFRCDPISEHNRLYWYRQTLGQGPEFLTYFQNEAQLEKSRLLSDRFSAERPKGSFSTLEIQRTEQGDSAMYLCASSPPRGTINYGNTFGSGTRLTVV.

The rearrangement uses TRBV7-9 and TRBJ1-1; no firm D call. Trimming stripped 0 bases from V and 3 bases from J, with 8 bases between. The CDR3 spans 14 residues. From germline, CDR1 is SEHNR and CDR2 FQNEAQ (reference sequence). The CDR3 is CASSLAQVHTEAFF. As DNA, the CDR3 is TGTGCCAGCAGCTTAGCCCAGGTTCACACTGAAGCTTTCTTT.

The chain combines TRBV5-1 with TRBJ2-7; possible D gene TRBD1, 5 bases. The CDR3 length is 14 residues. Trimming pared 1 base from V and 10 bases from J, leaving 18 bases between. CDR1 and CDR2 (germline): SGHRS, YFSETQ. CDR3 coding DNA: TGCGCCAGCAGCTTGCAGGGAATCAGGTACGTACAGTACTTC. Translating it yields CASSLQGIRYVQYF.

The chain employs TRBV18 and TRBJ1-2; weak D call: TRBD1 (5 bases). This CDR3 is 14 amino acids long. Germline lookup yields CDR1 KGHSH and CDR2 LQKENI. The V gene lost 5 bases and the J gene lost 6 bases, with 16 bases spanning the gap. This CDR3 is CASSGTLGTDGYTF. CDR3 DNA sequence: TGTGCCAGCTCAGGGACCCTGGGGACGGATGGCTACACCTTC.

Worth noting for this clonotype: Just one base apart from a much larger clone, this may be a read error. V and J are TRBV6-6 and TRBJ2-5; D possibly corresponds to TRBD2 (6 bases). The DNA end is a closer match to TRBJ2-7, so the J assignment may be wrong. The CDR3 extends over 15 amino acids. Germline V lookup: CDR1 MNHNY, CDR2 SVGAGI (reference sequence). The CDR3 loop reads CASSYERGIRYEQYF. In DNA form, the CDR3 reads TGTGCCAGCAGTTACGAACGGGGGATACGGTACGAGCAGTACTTC.